This TCR beta chain is from a study of PD-1 blockade in classical Hodgkin lymphoma. Study observations and caveats: Patients with a complete response exhibited baseline diversity comparable to newly diagnosed patients. Diminished baseline TCR diversity has been reported in newly diagnosed patients relative to healthy donors.

Remarks on this clone: No antigen is known for it.

V lost 2 bases and J 3 bases, leaving 14 bases between the germline ends. The CDR3 contains 15 residues. CDR1 SGHAT and CDR2 FQDESV come from the germline V gene (reference sequence). Clones were read by immunoSEQ multiplex PCR, and TCRdb kept only the in-frame ones, dropping some. Of approximately 96,000 clones listed, just over 90% are singletons. Sample time point: cycle 4 day 1 (C4D1), after more than five weeks of nivolumab. No patient escaped relapse after autologous stem cell transplantation, and brentuximab vedotin exposure varied. The receptor's source is a human donor with classical Hodgkin lymphoma. The chain joins TRBV11-1 to TRBJ2-7; a weak D match, TRBD2 (6 bases). Sequences were derived from peripheral blood mononuclear cells (PBMCs), sampled before the fourth cycle of nivolumab. Here the CDR3 reads CASSLSRDWIYEQYF. The CDR3 region has the DNA TGTGCCAGCAGCTTAAGCCGGGACTGGATCTACGAGCAGTACTTC. Together with reference TRBV11-1 and TRBJ2-7, the CDR3 gives the full variable domain: EAEVAQSPRYKITEKSQAVAFWCDPISGHATLYWYRQILGQGPELLVQFQDESVVDDSQLPKDRFSAERLKGVDSTLKIQPAELGDSAMYLCASSLSRDWIYEQYFGPGTRLTVT.